This entry lists 27 T cell receptor beta chains sequenced from one sample in a study of CD8+CD57+ T cells in acquired aplastic anemia. CD8+CD57+ cell expansion had been shown by flow cytometry in patients chosen for sequencing. Genomic DNA provided the template from which TCR beta VDJ and CDR3 profiles were obtained. TCRdb re-called the reads with MiXCR, one entry per CDR3 protein. The sample contains over 150,000 distinct CDR3 sequences, around half of which appear only once. The sample taken for sequencing was sorted CD4+, CD8+, or CD8+CD57+ T cells (not recorded which) from PBMCs. The origin of the receptors is a human donor with aplastic anemia.

The chain carries TRBV19 and TRBJ2-5; D gene ambiguous. This CDR3 spans 13 amino acids. Germline loops: CDR1 LNHDA, CDR2 SQIVND (reference sequence). V shed 7 bases and J shed 7 bases, with 16 bases lying between them. CDR3 sequence: CASTGQFKGTQYF. CDR3 DNA sequence: TGTGCCAGTACGGGCCAATTTAAGGGGACCCAGTACTTC.

This clonotype has a count of ten or more. The V gene is TRBV9, the J gene TRBJ1-5; D is perhaps TRBD1 (5 bases). The V and J ends lost 7 bases and 0 bases respectively, with 11 bases between them. The CDR3 is 14 amino acids. Germline V lookup: CDR1 SGDLS, CDR2 YYNGEE. CDR3 region: CASGGGYSNQPQHF. For the CDR3, the DNA is TGTGCCAGCGGGGGTGGTTATAGCAATCAGCCCCAGCATTTT. Full variable domain (outside the CDR3, taken from reference TRBV9 and TRBJ1-5): DSGVTQTPKHLITATGQRVTLRCSPRSGDLSVYWYQQSLDQGLQFLIQYYNGEERAKGNILERFSAQQFPDLHSELNLSSLELGDSALYFCASGGGYSNQPQHFGDGTRLSIL.

The gene calls are TRBV9 and TRBJ2-1; D not certain. V was trimmed by 0 bases and J by 6 bases, leaving 16 bases between them. The germline V gene has CDR1 SGDLS and CDR2 YYNGEE. The CDR3 totals 16 residues. The CDR3 reads CASSVARSSASNEQFF. Here the CDR3 DNA reads TGTGCCAGCAGCGTAGCTCGGTCCTCGGCCTCCAATGAGCAGTTCTTC.

This clonotype has a count of ten or more. The gene calls are TRBV7-9 and TRBJ2-7; 7 bases fit TRBD1. The V and J ends lost 3 bases and 0 bases, in that order; junction bases with no gene match: 8. CDR1 and CDR2 from the germline V gene are SEHNR and FQNEAQ (reference sequence). The CDR3 has 16 residues. CDR3 in DNA: TGTGCCAGCAGCTTCCCCGACAGGGCGAGCTCCTACGAGCAGTACTTC. Translating it yields CASSFPDRASSYEQYF.

The V and J genes are TRBV5-6 and TRBJ2-5, with 8 bases matching TRBD2. Losses at the gene ends were 1 base for V and 1 base for J; bases not matched to a gene: 3. This CDR3 is 15 amino acids long. Germline CDR1 SGHDT, CDR2 YYEEEE. CDR3 DNA sequence: TGTGCCAGCAGCTTGACTACTAGCGGCCAAGAGACCCAGTACTTC. Translated, it gives CASSLTTSGQETQYF. Looking up the rest from reference TRBV5-6 and TRBJ2-5 gives the full variable domain: DAGVTQSPTHLIKTRGQQVTLRCSPKSGHDTVSWYQQALGQGPQFIFQYYEEEERQRGNFPDRFSGHQFPNYSSELNVNALLLGDSALYLCASSLTTSGQETQYFGPGTRLLVL.

This clonotype has at least ten counts. The chain carries TRBV20-1 and TRBJ2-3, with 11 bases lining up with TRBD2. This CDR3 contains 17 residues. Germline-derived CDR1 and CDR2 are DFQATT and SNEGSKA (reference sequence). After removal of 3 bases from V and 3 bases from J, the junction contained 11 bases not matched to a gene. The DNA of the CDR3 is TGCAGTGCTAGCGCCCCCGAACTAGCGGGAGTAACAGATACGCAGTATTTT. Translated, it gives CSASAPELAGVTDTQYF.

At least ten counts were recorded for this clonotype. J is TRBJ2-3 and V is TRBV11-1, with D possibly being TRBD2 (5 bases). Trimming removed 4 bases at V and 6 bases at J, with 14 bases between. The CDR3 totals 14 residues. Germline V gene lookup returns CDR1 SGHAT and CDR2 FQDESV (reference sequence). In DNA, the CDR3 is TGTGCCAGCAGCTCAATTCCGGGAAGTGATACGCAGTATTTT. Translating it yields CASSSIPGSDTQYF.

In this sample, this clonotype turned up a few times. The V gene is TRBV29-1, the J gene TRBJ1-2, with TRBD1 matching 8 bases. In germline, CDR1 is SQVTM, CDR2 ANQGSEA. V shed 4 bases, J shed 0 bases, and the junction held 10 bases outside the gene matches. The CDR3 has 16 residues. CDR3 in DNA: TGCAGCGTTGCAGCTGGCAGGGGGCTGGCTAACTATGGCTACACCTTC. This codes for CSVAAGRGLANYGYTF.

This clonotype was seen just once. This chain links TRBV7-9 with TRBJ2-1; tentatively, D is TRBD2 (6 bases). The CDR3 runs to 13 residues. Germline lookup yields CDR1 SEHNR and CDR2 FQNEAQ (reference sequence). V was trimmed by 10 bases and J by 4 bases, leaving 14 bases between them. DNA for the CDR3: TGTGCCACCAATTCCGGGGGTTACAATGAGCAGTTCTTC. Protein: CATNSGGYNEQFF. The full variable domain, rest sourced from reference TRBV7-9 and TRBJ2-1, is DTGVSQNPRHKITKRGQNVTFRCDPISEHNRLYWYRQTLGQGPEFLTYFQNEAQLEKSRLLSDRFSAERPKGSFSTLEIQRTEQGDSAMYLCATNSGGYNEQFFGPGTRLTVL.

The table lists this clonotype with a few counts. V usage is TRBV9 and J usage is TRBJ2-4, with 11 bases identical to TRBD2. The CDR3 sequence is 17 residues long. The trim removed 3 bases at V and 4 bases at J, leaving 9 bases unmatched. CDR1 is SGDLS and CDR2 is YYNGEE in the germline V gene. The CDR3 coding sequence is TGTGCCAGCAGCGAGACCGGGACTAGCGGAATTAAAAACATTCAGTACTTC. As protein: CASSETGTSGIKNIQYF.

This clonotype was counted only a few times. It may be a read error: a sequence one base away is much more abundant. The V call is TRBV7-9, the J call TRBJ1-1; D call uncertain. The length of the CDR3 is 14 residues. Germline CDR1 is SEHNR and CDR2 is FQNEAQ (reference sequence). The CDR3 bases are TGTGCCAGCAGCTTAGGACGATTGAGGACTGAAGCTTCCTTT. Its translation: CASSLGRLRTEASF.

This clonotype was counted ten times or more. This chain uses TRBV20-1 with TRBJ1-1; no clear D. The germline gives CDR1 DFQATT, CDR2 SNEGSKA (reference sequence). The CDR3 consists of 13 residues. V was pared by 1 base and J by 4 bases, with 10 bases between. The DNA of the CDR3 is TGCAGTGCTAGAGGACCCGGAGGCACTGAAGCTTTCTTT. This codes for CSARGPGGTEAFF.

This clonotype was seen at least ten times. The chain joins TRBV7-9 to TRBJ2-1, with a possible D match to TRBD2 (6 bases). The germline V gene has CDR1 SEHNR and CDR2 FQNEAQ (reference sequence). Trimming removed 3 bases at V and 8 bases at J, with 8 bases between. The length of the CDR3 is 12 residues. CDR3 nucleotides: TGTGCCAGCAGCTTGGGACTTTATGAGCAGTTCTTC. Protein: CASSLGLYEQFF.

The chain links TRBV7-2 to TRBJ1-6; unclear D gene. The CDR3 sequence is 15 residues long. Germline V gene sequence: CDR1 SGHTA, CDR2 FQGNSA. Trimming took off 7 bases at V and 7 bases at J, with 17 bases between the two ends. CDR3 bases: TGTGCCAGCACCCAAGCCCCCAGAGCGAATTCACCCCTCCACTTT. Residues: CASTQAPRANSPLHF.

The sample holds many counts of this clonotype. This chain joins TRBV2 and TRBJ2-2; 7 bases agree with TRBD1. J gave up 0 bases and V 5 bases, and 6 bases lay outside the gene matches. Germline CDR1 SNHLY, CDR2 FYNNEI. The CDR3 is made up of 16 amino acids. The CDR3 sequence: CASSLGGSANTGELFF. CDR3 DNA: TGTGCCAGCAGTTTAGGGGGCAGCGCGAACACCGGGGAGCTGTTTTTT.

The rearrangement uses TRBV6-5 and TRBJ2-7; D gene uncertain. This CDR3 contains 15 residues. V was cut by 0 bases and J by 0 bases, with 9 bases left in between. Germline lookup yields CDR1 MNHEY and CDR2 SVGAGI. This CDR3 reads CASSYSKASSYEQYF. The DNA of the CDR3 is TGTGCCAGCAGTTACTCGAAGGCAAGCTCCTACGAGCAGTACTTC.

V is TRBV27 and J is TRBJ2-3; D possibly corresponds to TRBD1 (8 bases). The CDR3 extends over 18 amino acids. The germline gives CDR1 MNHEY, CDR2 SMNVEV (reference sequence). V was trimmed by 3 bases and J by 6 bases, leaving 25 bases between them. CDR3 DNA: TGTGCCAGCAGTTTGGGGGGACGGACAGGGAGGGGGGTGGATACGCAGTATTTT. Its protein is CASSLGGRTGRGVDTQYF.

Note on this clonotype: At one boundary the junction diverges from the germline segment, which might be a read error. This sequence joins TRBV10-3 and TRBJ2-7; D call uncertain. Per germline, CDR1 ENHRY and CDR2 SYGVKD. The CDR3 loop spans 15 amino acids. Here the CDR3 DNA reads TGTGCCAGCAGTTACTCCCTGGGCACCTCCTACGAGCAGTACTTC. The encoded protein is CASSYSLGTSYEQYF.

The V and J genes are TRBV10-3 and TRBJ1-5, with a possible D match to TRBD1 (5 bases). The CDR3 is 13 residues long. V was pared by 3 bases and J by 5 bases, with 8 bases between. The germline V gene has CDR1 ENHRY and CDR2 SYGVKD. The CDR3 DNA follows: TGTGCCATCAGTGACGGGGCGGATCAGCCCCAGCATTTT. Translated: CAISDGADQPQHF.

The chain links TRBV20-1 to TRBJ1-1, with a possible D match to TRBD1 (5 bases). Trimming pared 2 bases from V and 8 bases from J, leaving 12 bases between. CDR3 length: 12 residues. Germline V gene sequence: CDR1 DFQATT, CDR2 SNEGSKA (reference sequence). The CDR3 here is CSARRQTSEAFF. For the CDR3, the DNA is TGCAGTGCTAGACGACAGACCTCCGAAGCTTTCTTT.

Points on this clonotype: A much larger clone sits a single nucleotide away, making a read error possible. The chain is built from TRBV5-4 and TRBJ2-3, with 9 bases identical to TRBD1. This CDR3 region has 14 residues. The V gene end was trimmed by 5 bases and the J gene end by 7 bases; junction bases not matched to a gene: 8. Germline V gene data show CDR1 as SGHNT and CDR2 as YYREEE (reference sequence). The CDR3 nucleotides read TGTGCCAGCAGGCCGGACAGGGGTACATATACGCAGTATTTT. This sequence encodes CASRPDRGTYTQYF.

This rearrangement joins TRBV20-1 to TRBJ2-5, with TRBD2 identical over 11 bases. J gave up 4 bases and V 1 base, and 5 bases lay outside the gene matches. The CDR3 is 15 residues long. CDR1 is DFQATT, CDR2 SNEGSKA, per germline (reference sequence). The CDR3 reads CSARGTSGSTETQYF. CDR3 nucleotide sequence: TGCAGTGCTAGAGGTACTAGCGGGAGTACAGAGACCCAGTACTTC.

This clonotype was seen just once. The V gene is TRBV14, the J gene TRBJ2-1; D not resolved. There are 19 residues in the CDR3. Germline-derived CDR1 and CDR2 are SGHDN and FVKESK. V shed 4 bases and J shed 0 bases, with 22 bases lying between them. The CDR3 is CASSPRRTRHGPSYNEQFF. The CDR3 nucleotides are TGTGCCAGCAGCCCAAGGAGAACACGCCATGGTCCCTCCTACAATGAGCAGTTCTTC.

This clonotype was detected many times. V and J are TRBV20-1 and TRBJ2-5; D might be TRBD1 (6 bases). V shed 2 bases and J shed 5 bases, with 21 bases lying between them. Per the germline V gene, CDR1 is DFQATT and CDR2 is SNEGSKA (reference sequence). The CDR3 is 16 amino acids. The CDR3 DNA sequence: TGCAGTGCTAGATCGGAGGTCCAGGGGTCGTGGGAGACCCAGTACTTC. Its protein is CSARSEVQGSWETQYF.

This clonotype was observed at least ten times. The J gene is TRBJ2-3, the V gene TRBV12-3 or TRBV12-4; a possible D gene is TRBD2 (5 bases). The length of the CDR3 is 15 residues. V dropped 3 bases and J dropped 1 base, with 11 bases sitting between them. The CDR3 here is CASSLGSRRTDTQYF. DNA for the CDR3: TGTGCCAGCAGTTTGGGGAGTAGGCGCACAGATACGCAGTATTTT.

The V gene is TRBV29-1, the J gene TRBJ1-1; 12 nucleotides align to TRBD1. The length of the CDR3 is 12 residues. Germline values: CDR1 SQVTM, CDR2 ANQGSEA. Losses at the gene ends were 7 bases for V and 11 bases for J; bases not matched to a gene: 8. In DNA, the CDR3 is TGCAGCGCCAGATGGGACAGGGGGCATGCTTTCTTT. This gives the protein CSARWDRGHAFF.

In this sample, this clonotype turned up a few times. A much larger clone lies one base from this, so it may be a read error. CDR3 loop: CSAREYERLFF. The CDR3 coding sequence is TGCAGTGCTAGAGAGTATGAAAGACTGTTTTTT. This chain links TRBV20-1 with TRBJ1-4; D remains unclear. The length of the CDR3 is 11 residues. The germline V gene has CDR1 DFQATT and CDR2 SNEGSKA (reference sequence).